These 19 T cell receptor beta chains were all obtained from the same sample, sequenced in a study of control samples from healthy donors and cancer patients. Sequenced by immunoSEQ multiplex PCR; TCRdb stores in-frame clones only, minus some. The data hold some 15,000 clones, with 90% to 95% observed a single time. Sequencing used PBMCs. The receptors were gathered from a man older than 75 with lung cancer.

This chain uses TRBV5-1 with TRBJ1-6, with TRBD1 identical over 7 bases. Germline trimming cut 4 bases from V and 8 bases from J; bases unmatched to any gene: 6. This CDR3 is 14 amino acids long. Germline V lookup: CDR1 SGHRS, CDR2 YFSETQ. DNA of the CDR3: TGCGCCAGCAGCCTTACAGGGGCGGATTCACCCCTCCACTTT. Translation: CASSLTGADSPLHF.

This rearrangement joins TRBV27 to TRBJ1-6; no reliable D call. CDR3 size: 14 residues. Trimming pared 6 bases from V and 10 bases from J, leaving 16 bases between. The germline V gene has CDR1 MNHEY and CDR2 SMNVEV (reference sequence). The CDR3 here is CASSRSQLDSPLHF. The CDR3 DNA sequence: TGTGCCAGCAGCCGCTCACAGTTGGACTCACCCCTCCACTTT.

J is TRBJ1-6 and V is TRBV19; D gene unclear. Germline CDR1 is LNHDA and CDR2 is SQIVND (reference sequence). This CDR3 region has 18 residues. The V and J ends lost 2 bases and 0 bases respectively, with 14 bases between them. The DNA of the CDR3 is TGTGCCAGTAGTATAAATGGACTCCGGAGCTCCTATAATTCACCCCTCCACTTT. This encodes CASSINGLRSSYNSPLHF. The full variable domain, completed using reference TRBV19 and TRBJ1-6, is DGGITQSPKYLFRKEGQNVTLSCEQNLNHDAMYWYRQDPGQGLRLIYYSQIVNDFQKGDIAEGYSVSREKKESFPLTVTSAQKNPTAFYLCASSINGLRSSYNSPLHFGNGTRLTVT.

This sequence joins TRBV5-1 and TRBJ1-5; a possible D gene is TRBD1 (5 bases). Germline V gives CDR1 SGHRS, CDR2 YFSETQ. There are 15 residues in the CDR3. Trimming cost V 0 bases and J 7 bases, with 14 bases left between them. The CDR3: CASSLGVQVGQPQHF. The CDR3 nucleotides are TGCGCCAGCAGCTTGGGAGTACAGGTTGGACAGCCCCAGCATTTT.

The chain recombines TRBV28 with TRBJ2-2, with TRBD1 as a possible D gene (5 bases). Per germline, CDR1 MDHEN and CDR2 SYDVKM. The V end lost 6 bases, the J end lost 4 bases, and 15 bases lay between the germline ends. The CDR3 runs 15 residues. The CDR3 is CASSDPQGITGELFF. As DNA, the CDR3 is TGTGCCAGCAGCGACCCCCAGGGAATCACCGGGGAGCTGTTTTTT. Full variable domain (missing parts from reference TRBV28 and TRBJ2-2): DVKVTQSSRYLVKRTGEKVFLECVQDMDHENMFWYRQDPGLGLRLIYFSYDVKMKEKGDIPEGYSVSREKKERFSLILESASTNQTSMYLCASSDPQGITGELFFGEGSRLTVL.

The genes are TRBV27 and TRBJ1-5; D is unclear. The length of the CDR3 is 14 residues. CDR1 MNHEY and CDR2 SMNVEV come from the germline V gene (reference sequence). Trimming pared 5 bases from V and 2 bases from J, leaving 10 bases between. The DNA for the CDR3 is TGTGCCAGCAGTGGCGGGGATGGCAATCAGCCCCAGCATTTT. This sequence encodes CASSGGDGNQPQHF.

Here the CDR3 DNA reads TGTGCCAGCAGCCCCCACGGGACCCAGTACTTC. This sequence encodes CASSPHGTQYF. The chain couples TRBV12-3 or TRBV12-4 to TRBJ2-5; unclear D gene. The CDR3 loop spans 11 amino acids. Trimming left V 6 bases short and J 7 bases short, with 9 bases between.

The chain links TRBV2 to TRBJ2-7, with a possible D match to TRBD1 (5 bases). In germline, CDR1 is SNHLY, CDR2 FYNNEI. V was pared by 2 bases and J by 1 base, with 6 bases between. The CDR3 runs to 13 residues. CDR3 DNA: TGTGCCAGCAGTGAACAGGGTTCCTACGAGCAGTACGTC. Encoded protein: CASSEQGSYEQYV.

The V call is TRBV12-5, the J call TRBJ1-1, with D unclear. Trimming pared 1 base from V and 3 bases from J, leaving 3 bases between. The CDR3 contains 12 residues. The V gene's germline CDR1 is LGHNT and CDR2 FRNRAP. CDR3 region: CASGLEYTEAFF. CDR3 DNA: TGTGCTAGTGGTTTGGAGTACACTGAAGCTTTCTTT.

The chain links TRBV6-5 to TRBJ1-1, with TRBD1 matching over 11 bases. V shed 0 bases and J 9 bases; nucleotides not matched to a gene: 6. The CDR3 has 15 amino acids. Germline V gives CDR1 MNHEY, CDR2 SVGAGI. The CDR3 coding sequence is TGTGCCAGCAGTTACTCAGGACAGGGGGCGTGGAAAGCTTTCTTT. As protein: CASSYSGQGAWKAFF.

This chain connects TRBV29-1 to TRBJ1-1; 7 bases match TRBD1. CDR3 length: 14 residues. J lost 1 base, V lost 7 bases, and 9 bases had no gene match. CDR1 SQVTM and CDR2 ANQGSEA come from the germline V gene. The CDR3 region is CSANPDRANTEAFF. The CDR3 nucleotides are TGCAGCGCTAATCCCGACAGGGCGAACACTGAAGCTTTCTTT.

The chain recombines TRBV6-2 or TRBV6-3 with TRBJ2-7; 7 bases are a match to TRBD2. Germline CDR1 is MNHEY and CDR2 is SVGEGT. Trimming at V came to 5 bases and at J to 4 bases, leaving 8 bases not matched to a gene. The CDR3 spans 14 residues. The CDR3 DNA sequence: TGTGCCAGCAGTCCCGTCGGGGGGAGATACGAGCAGTACGTC. Its protein is CASSPVGGRYEQYV.

This clone showed up just once. The chain recombines TRBV7-9 with TRBJ1-1; no clear D. CDR1 SEHNR and CDR2 FQNEAQ come from the germline V gene (reference sequence). The CDR3 loop spans 14 amino acids. The V end was cut by 1 base, the J end by 2 bases, with 8 bases between. Here the CDR3 reads CASSLGTGNTEAFF. Written as DNA, the CDR3 is TGTGCCAGCAGCTTAGGGACGGGAAACACTGAAGCTTTCTTT.

J is TRBJ2-7 and V is TRBV27, with D possibly TRBD1 on 5 matching bases. The length of the CDR3 is 15 residues. Trimming pared 5 bases from V and 2 bases from J, leaving 16 bases between. The germline gives CDR1 MNHEY, CDR2 SMNVEV (reference sequence). CDR3 sequence: CASSPSGHPAYEQYV. CDR3 bases: TGTGCCAGCAGTCCATCTGGACATCCAGCCTACGAGCAGTACGTC.

The CDR3 nucleotides are TGTGCCAGCAGCTCGGATACAACTAATGAAAAACTGTTTTTT. This encodes CASSSDTTNEKLFF. V gene TRBV7-2 combines with J gene TRBJ1-4; D is uncertain. The V end was cut by 4 bases, the J end by 0 bases, with 6 bases between. This CDR3 has 14 residues. The germline CDR1 and CDR2 sequences are SGHTA and FQGNSA.

The rearrangement links TRBV12-3 or TRBV12-4 to TRBJ1-5, with D unclear. Trimming cost V 4 bases and J 3 bases, with 4 bases left between them. The CDR3 runs to 12 residues. The CDR3 protein is CASSSINQPQHF. DNA for the CDR3: TGTGCCAGCAGTTCCATCAATCAGCCCCAGCATTTT.

The gene calls are TRBV7-2 and TRBJ1-2, with TRBD1 matching over 7 bases. The CDR3 has 13 residues. Germline CDR1 and CDR2: SGHTA and FQGNSA. V lost 5 bases, J lost 7 bases, and 7 bases stayed unmatched. The CDR3 DNA follows: TGTGCCAGCAGCAACCGGGACAGAGGTGGCTACACCTTC. It codes for CASSNRDRGGYTF.

The J gene is TRBJ1-1, the V gene TRBV18, with unresolved D. Germline V gene sequence: CDR1 KGHSH, CDR2 LQKENI. The V gene lost 3 bases and the J gene lost 6 bases, with 20 bases spanning the gap. This CDR3 is built from 16 residues. Written as DNA, the CDR3 is TGTGCCAGCTCACCGGGAGTGGTGCAGGTTTGGGCTGAAGCTTTCTTT. Protein sequence: CASSPGVVQVWAEAFF.

V usage is TRBV11-2 and J usage is TRBJ1-2; D gene unclear. The CDR3 is 13 amino acids. Germline V gives CDR1 SGHAT, CDR2 FQNNGV. Trimming stripped 4 bases from V and 8 bases from J, with 14 bases between. CDR3 bases: TGTGCCAGCAGCTCCTGGCCCCTTTTAGGCTACACCTTC. This gives the protein CASSSWPLLGYTF.